The next 3 T cell receptor beta chains were all read from a single sample in a study of OX40 agonist ivuxolimab in advanced cancers. TCRdb's copy holds only in-frame clones and misses some; the assay was immunoSEQ multiplex PCR. Of under 100,000 clones listed, 90% are singletons. This specimen consisted of CD4+ or CD8+ T cells sorted from blood, obtained in a trial of the OX40 agonist ivuxolimab. The receptors were gathered from an adult with an advanced solid tumor such as melanoma, head and neck, liver or kidney cancer.

This chain connects TRBV18 to TRBJ1-5; 9 bases are shared with TRBD1. With V trimmed by 2 bases and J by 7 bases, 6 bases remained unmatched. The CDR3 contains 15 residues. Germline V gene sequence: CDR1 KGHSH, CDR2 LQKENI. CDR3 DNA: TGTGCCAGCTCACCAGGACAGGGGATAGGGCAGCCCCAGCATTTT. It codes for CASSPGQGIGQPQHF.

This rearrangement joins TRBV7-9 to TRBJ1-1; 9 nucleotides match TRBD1. The CDR3 has 18 residues. Germline values: CDR1 SEHNR, CDR2 FQNEAQ (reference sequence). Trimming removed 5 bases from V and 1 base from J; junction bases left unmatched: 14. The CDR3 loop is CASSVTPGQGAGNTEAFF. The CDR3 DNA follows: TGTGCCAGCAGCGTAACACCGGGACAGGGAGCGGGGAACACTGAAGCTTTCTTT.

The chain links TRBV14 to TRBJ2-1; 8 bases line up with TRBD2. Germline values: CDR1 SGHDN, CDR2 FVKESK. This CDR3 is built from 16 residues. V lost 8 bases and J lost 4; bases outside the gene matches: 13. CDR3 residues: CASSTMGLGLYNEQFF. CDR3 sequence (DNA): TGTGCCAGCTCAACCATGGGACTAGGTCTTTACAATGAGCAGTTCTTC. Using reference TRBV14 and TRBJ2-1 for the parts outside the CDR3, the full variable domain is EAGVTQFPSHSVIEKGQTVTLRCDPISGHDNLYWYRRVMGKEIKFLLHFVKESKQDESGMPNNRFLAERTGGTYSTLKVQPAELEDSGVYFCASSTMGLGLYNEQFFGPGTRLTVL.